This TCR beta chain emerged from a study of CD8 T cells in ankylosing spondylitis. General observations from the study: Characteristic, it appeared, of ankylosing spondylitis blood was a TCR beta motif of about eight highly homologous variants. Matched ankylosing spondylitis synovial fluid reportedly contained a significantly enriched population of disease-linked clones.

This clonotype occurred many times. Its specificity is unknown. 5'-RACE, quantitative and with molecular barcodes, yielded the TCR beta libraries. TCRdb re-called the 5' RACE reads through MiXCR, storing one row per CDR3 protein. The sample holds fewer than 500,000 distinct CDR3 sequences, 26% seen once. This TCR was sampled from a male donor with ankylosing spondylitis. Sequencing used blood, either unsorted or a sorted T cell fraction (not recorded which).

CDR3 sequence: CASSSGYYGYTF. The CDR3 coding sequence is TGTGCCAGCAGTTCAGGATACTATGGCTACACCTTC. The chain uses TRBV12-3 or TRBV12-4 and TRBJ1-2, with D unclear. Trimming left V 4 bases short and J 3 bases short, with 6 bases between. The CDR3 has 12 residues.